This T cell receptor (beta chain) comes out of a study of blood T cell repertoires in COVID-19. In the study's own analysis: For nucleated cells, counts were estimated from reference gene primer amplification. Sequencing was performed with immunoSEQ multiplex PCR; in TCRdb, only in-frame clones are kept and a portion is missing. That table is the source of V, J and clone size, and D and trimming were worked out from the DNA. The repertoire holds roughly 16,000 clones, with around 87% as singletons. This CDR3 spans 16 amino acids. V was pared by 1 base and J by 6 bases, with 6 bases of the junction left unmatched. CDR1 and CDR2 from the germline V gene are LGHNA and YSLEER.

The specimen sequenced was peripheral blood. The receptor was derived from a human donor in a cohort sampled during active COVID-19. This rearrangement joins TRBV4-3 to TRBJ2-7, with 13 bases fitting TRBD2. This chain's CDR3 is CASSQGTSGGAFEQYF. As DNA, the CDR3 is TGCGCCAGCAGCCAAGGAACTAGCGGGGGGGCCTTCGAGCAGTACTTC.